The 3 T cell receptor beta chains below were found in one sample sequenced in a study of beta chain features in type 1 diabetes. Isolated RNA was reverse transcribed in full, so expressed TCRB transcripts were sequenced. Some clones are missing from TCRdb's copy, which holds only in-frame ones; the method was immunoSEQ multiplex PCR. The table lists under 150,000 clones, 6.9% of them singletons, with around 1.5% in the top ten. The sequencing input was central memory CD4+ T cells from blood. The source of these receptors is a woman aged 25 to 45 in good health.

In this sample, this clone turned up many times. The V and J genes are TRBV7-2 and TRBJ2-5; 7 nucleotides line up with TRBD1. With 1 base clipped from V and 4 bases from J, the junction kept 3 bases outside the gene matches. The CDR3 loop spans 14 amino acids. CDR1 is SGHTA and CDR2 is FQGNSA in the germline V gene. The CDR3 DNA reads TGTGCCAGCAGCTTAGGACAGGGCTCAGAGACCCAGTACTTC. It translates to CASSLGQGSETQYF.

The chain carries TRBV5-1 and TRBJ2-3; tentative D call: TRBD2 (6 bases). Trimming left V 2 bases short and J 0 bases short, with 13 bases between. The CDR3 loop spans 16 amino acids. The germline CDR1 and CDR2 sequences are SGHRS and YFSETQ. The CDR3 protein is CASSFLGSGSTDTQYF. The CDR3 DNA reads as TGCGCCAGCAGCTTTCTCGGCAGCGGGAGCACAGATACGCAGTATTTT.

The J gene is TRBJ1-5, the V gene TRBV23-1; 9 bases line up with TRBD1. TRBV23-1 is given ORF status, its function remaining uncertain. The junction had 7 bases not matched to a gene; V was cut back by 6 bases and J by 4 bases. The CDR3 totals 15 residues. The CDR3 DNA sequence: TGCGCCAGCAGGCAAATGGGACAGGGAAATCAGCCCCAGCATTTT. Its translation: CASRQMGQGNQPQHF.